The clone carrying this T cell receptor beta chain occurred many times. Its antigen remains unidentified. The time point denotes: newly diagnosed GD, antithyroid drugs for less than 3 months. PBMC RNA was the source of the TCR library. This record comes from a study of regulatory T cells in long-lasting Graves disease. Study findings and constraints: More public clonotypes were shared by persistent patients (around 2,500) than by new patients (roughly 870). Researchers examined only peripheral blood and not thyroid tissue.

HTBI primers from iRepertoire and Arm-PCR of CDR3 regions yielded the TCR beta libraries. In TCRdb, the multiplex PCR reads were re-called with MiXCR into one record per CDR3 protein. This repertoire shows about 320,000 distinct CDR3 sequences, roughly 18% found once; its top ten account for about 39%. The CDR3 covers 14 residues. CDR1 and CDR2 from the germline V gene are SNHLY and FYNNEI. The J segment lost 3 bases and the V segment lost 3 bases, leaving 0 bases of the junction unmatched. J is TRBJ2-2 and V is TRBV2; TRBD2 matches 8 bases. The receptor's source is a female donor with Graves disease. Sequences were derived from peripheral blood mononuclear cells (PBMCs), sampled at new diagnosis, from a patient treated with antithyroid drugs. Written as DNA, the CDR3 is TGTGCCAGCAGTGAGCGGGAGGACACCGGGGAGCTGTTTTTT. Protein sequence: CASSEREDTGELFF. Supplemented by reference TRBV2 and TRBJ2-2, the full variable domain reads EPEVTQTPSHQVTQMGQEVILRCVPISNHLYFYWYRQILGQKVEFLVSFYNNEISEKSEIFDDQFSVERPDGSNFTLKIRSTKLEDSAMYFCASSEREDTGELFFGEGSRLTVL.